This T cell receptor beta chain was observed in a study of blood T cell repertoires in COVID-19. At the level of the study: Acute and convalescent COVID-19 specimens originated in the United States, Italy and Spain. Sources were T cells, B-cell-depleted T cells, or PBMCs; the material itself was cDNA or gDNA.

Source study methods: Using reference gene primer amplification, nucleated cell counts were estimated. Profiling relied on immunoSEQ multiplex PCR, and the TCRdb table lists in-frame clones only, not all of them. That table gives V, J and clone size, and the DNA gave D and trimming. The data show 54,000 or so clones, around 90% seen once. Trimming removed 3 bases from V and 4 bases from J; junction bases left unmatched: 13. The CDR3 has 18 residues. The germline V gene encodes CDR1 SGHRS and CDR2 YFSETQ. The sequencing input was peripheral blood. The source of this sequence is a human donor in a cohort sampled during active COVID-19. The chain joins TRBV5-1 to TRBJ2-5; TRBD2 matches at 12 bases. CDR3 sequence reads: CASSYGTATSGSGETQYF. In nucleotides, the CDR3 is TGCGCCAGCAGCTACGGGACAGCGACTAGCGGGAGTGGAGAGACCCAGTACTTC.